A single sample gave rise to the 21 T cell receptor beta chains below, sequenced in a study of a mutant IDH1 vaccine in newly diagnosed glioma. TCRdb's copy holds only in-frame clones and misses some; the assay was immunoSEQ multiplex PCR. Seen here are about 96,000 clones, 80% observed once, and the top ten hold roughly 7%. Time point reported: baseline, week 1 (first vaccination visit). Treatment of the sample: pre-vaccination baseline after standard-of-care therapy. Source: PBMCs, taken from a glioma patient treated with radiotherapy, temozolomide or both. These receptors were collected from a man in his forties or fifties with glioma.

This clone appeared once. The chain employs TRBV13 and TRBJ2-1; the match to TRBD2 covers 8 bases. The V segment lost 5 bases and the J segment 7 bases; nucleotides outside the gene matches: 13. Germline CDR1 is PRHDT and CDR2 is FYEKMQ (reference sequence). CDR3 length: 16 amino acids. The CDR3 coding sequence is TGTGCCAGCAGCCCGACCGGGACTAGGGATTGGAATGAGCAGTTCTTC. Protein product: CASSPTGTRDWNEQFF.

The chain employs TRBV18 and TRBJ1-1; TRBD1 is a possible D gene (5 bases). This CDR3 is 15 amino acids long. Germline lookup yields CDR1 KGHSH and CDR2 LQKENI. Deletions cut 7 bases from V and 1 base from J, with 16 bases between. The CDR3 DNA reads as TGTGCCAGCTTCGGGGCCCTGACGGGGAACACTGAAGCTTTCTTT. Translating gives CASFGALTGNTEAFF. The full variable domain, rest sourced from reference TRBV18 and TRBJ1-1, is NAGVMQNPRHLVRRRGQEARLRCSPMKGHSHVYWYRQLPEEGLKFMVYLQKENIIDESGMPKERFSAEFPKEGPSILRIQQVVRGDSAAYFCASFGALTGNTEAFFGQGTRLTVV.

CDR3: CASSLEIRGYSGNTIYF. Here the CDR3 DNA reads TGTGCCAGTAGCCTTGAAATCCGAGGCTACTCTGGAAACACCATATATTTT. The V call is TRBV19, the J call TRBJ1-3; D ambiguous. The length of the CDR3 is 17 residues. The V end was cut by 6 bases, the J end by 0 bases, with 18 bases between. Germline V gene sequence: CDR1 LNHDA, CDR2 SQIVND (reference sequence).

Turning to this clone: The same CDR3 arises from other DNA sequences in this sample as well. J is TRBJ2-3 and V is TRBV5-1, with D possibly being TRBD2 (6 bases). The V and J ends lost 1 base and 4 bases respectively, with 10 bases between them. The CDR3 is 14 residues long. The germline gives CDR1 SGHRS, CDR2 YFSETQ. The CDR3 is CASSLREAPDTQYF. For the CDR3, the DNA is TGCGCCAGCAGCTTGAGGGAGGCCCCAGATACGCAGTATTTT.

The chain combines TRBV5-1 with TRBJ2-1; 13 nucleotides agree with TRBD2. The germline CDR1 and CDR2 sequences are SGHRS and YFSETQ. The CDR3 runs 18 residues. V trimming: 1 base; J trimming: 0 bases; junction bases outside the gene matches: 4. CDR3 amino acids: CASSLRLAGGSSYNEQFF. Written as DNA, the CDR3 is TGCGCCAGCAGCTTGAGACTAGCGGGGGGAAGCTCCTACAATGAGCAGTTCTTC.

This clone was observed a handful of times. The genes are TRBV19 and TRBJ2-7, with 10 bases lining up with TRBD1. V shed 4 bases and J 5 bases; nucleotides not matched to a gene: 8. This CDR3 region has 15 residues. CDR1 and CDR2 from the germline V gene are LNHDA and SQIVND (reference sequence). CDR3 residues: CASSNRQGAWNEQYF. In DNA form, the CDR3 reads TGTGCCAGTAGTAATCGACAGGGGGCTTGGAACGAGCAGTACTTC.

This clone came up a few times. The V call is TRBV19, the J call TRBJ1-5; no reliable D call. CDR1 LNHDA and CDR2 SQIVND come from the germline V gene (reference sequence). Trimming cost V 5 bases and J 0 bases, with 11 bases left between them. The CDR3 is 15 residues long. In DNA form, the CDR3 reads TGTGCCAGTAGTCCGAGGGCGGGTAGCAATCAGCCCCAGCATTTT. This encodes CASSPRAGSNQPQHF.

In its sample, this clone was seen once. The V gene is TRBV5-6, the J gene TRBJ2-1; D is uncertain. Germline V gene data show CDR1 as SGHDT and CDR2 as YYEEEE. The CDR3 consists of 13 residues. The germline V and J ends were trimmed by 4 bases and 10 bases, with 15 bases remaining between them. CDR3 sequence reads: CASSLTGGHEQFF. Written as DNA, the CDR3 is TGTGCCAGCAGCCTGACTGGTGGCCACGAGCAGTTCTTC.

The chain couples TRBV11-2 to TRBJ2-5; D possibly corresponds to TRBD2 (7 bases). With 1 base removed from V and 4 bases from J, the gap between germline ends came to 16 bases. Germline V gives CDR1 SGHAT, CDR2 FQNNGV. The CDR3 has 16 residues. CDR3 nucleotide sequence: TGTGCCAGCAGCTTAGCGTGGGGGGGCATTACAGAGACCCAGTACTTC. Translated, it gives CASSLAWGGITETQYF.

CDR3 in amino acids: CASRLTGLLSPLHF. Written as DNA, the CDR3 is TGTGCCAGCAGGCTGACAGGGTTGTTATCACCCCTCCACTTT. V and J are TRBV6-1 and TRBJ1-6, with TRBD1 matching 7 bases. V lost 6 bases and J lost 10; bases outside the gene matches: 9. Looked up from germline, CDR1 is MNHNS and CDR2 is SASEGT. The CDR3 covers 14 residues.

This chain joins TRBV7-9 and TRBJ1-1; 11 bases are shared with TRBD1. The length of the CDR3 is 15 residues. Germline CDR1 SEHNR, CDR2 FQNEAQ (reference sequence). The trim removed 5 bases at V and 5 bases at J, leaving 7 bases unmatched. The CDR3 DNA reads TGTGCCAGCAGCCCCCGGACAGGGGGCAGAACTGAAGCTTTCTTT. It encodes CASSPRTGGRTEAFF. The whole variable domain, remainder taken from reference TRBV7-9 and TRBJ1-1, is DTGVSQNPRHKITKRGQNVTFRCDPISEHNRLYWYRQTLGQGPEFLTYFQNEAQLEKSRLLSDRFSAERPKGSFSTLEIQRTEQGDSAMYLCASSPRTGGRTEAFFGQGTRLTVV.

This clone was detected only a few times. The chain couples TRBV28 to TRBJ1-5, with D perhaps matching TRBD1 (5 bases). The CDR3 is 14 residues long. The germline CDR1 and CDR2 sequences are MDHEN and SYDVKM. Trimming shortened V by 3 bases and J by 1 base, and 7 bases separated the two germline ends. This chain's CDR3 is CASSFGGSNQPQHF. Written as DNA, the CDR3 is TGTGCCAGCAGTTTCGGGGGGAGCAATCAGCCCCAGCATTTT. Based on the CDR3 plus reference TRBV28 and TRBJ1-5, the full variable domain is DVKVTQSSRYLVKRTGEKVFLECVQDMDHENMFWYRQDPGLGLRLIYFSYDVKMKEKGDIPEGYSVSREKKERFSLILESASTNQTSMYLCASSFGGSNQPQHFGDGTRLSIL.

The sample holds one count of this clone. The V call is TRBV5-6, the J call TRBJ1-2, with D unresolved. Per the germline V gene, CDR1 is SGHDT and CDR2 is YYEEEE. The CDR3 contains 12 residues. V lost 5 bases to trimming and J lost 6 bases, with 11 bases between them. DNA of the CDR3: TGTGCCAGCAGAGGCTGGGCCAATGGCTACACCTTC. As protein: CASRGWANGYTF.

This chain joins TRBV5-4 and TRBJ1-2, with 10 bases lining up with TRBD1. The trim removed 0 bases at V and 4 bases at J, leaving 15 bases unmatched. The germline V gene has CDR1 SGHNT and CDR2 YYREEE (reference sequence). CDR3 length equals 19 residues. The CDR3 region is CASSLALDRQGAHGYGYTF. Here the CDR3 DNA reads TGTGCCAGCAGCTTGGCCCTGGACAGACAGGGGGCCCACGGCTATGGCTACACCTTC.

The CDR3 loop is CASSSMAGPQYF. The CDR3 coding sequence is TGTGCCAGCAGCTCCATGGCGGGGCCCCAGTACTTC. J is TRBJ2-5 and V is TRBV7-2; perhaps TRBD2 as D (6 bases). This CDR3 contains 12 residues. Germline V gene lookup returns CDR1 SGHTA and CDR2 FQGNSA. V lost 4 bases to trimming and J lost 9 bases, with 12 bases between them.

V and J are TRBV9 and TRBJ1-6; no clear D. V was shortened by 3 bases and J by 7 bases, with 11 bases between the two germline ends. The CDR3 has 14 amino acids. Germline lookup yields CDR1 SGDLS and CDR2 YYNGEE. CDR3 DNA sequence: TGTGCCAGCAGCGCCTCCGGGGAGAATTCACCCCTCCACTTT. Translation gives CASSASGENSPLHF.

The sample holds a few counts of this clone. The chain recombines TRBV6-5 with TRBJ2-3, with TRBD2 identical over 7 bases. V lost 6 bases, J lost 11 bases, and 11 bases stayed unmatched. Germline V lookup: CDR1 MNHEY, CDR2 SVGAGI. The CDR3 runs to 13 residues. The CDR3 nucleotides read TGTGCCAGCAGACGGGACTACCGAATGGTGCAGTATTTT. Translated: CASRRDYRMVQYF.

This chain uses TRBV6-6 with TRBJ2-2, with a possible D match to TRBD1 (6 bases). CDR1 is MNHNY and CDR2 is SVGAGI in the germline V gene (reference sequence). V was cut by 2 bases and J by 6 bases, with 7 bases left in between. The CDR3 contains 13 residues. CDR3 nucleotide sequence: TGTGCCAGCAGTTACCCAGGGGCCGGGGAGCTGTTTTTT. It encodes CASSYPGAGELFF.

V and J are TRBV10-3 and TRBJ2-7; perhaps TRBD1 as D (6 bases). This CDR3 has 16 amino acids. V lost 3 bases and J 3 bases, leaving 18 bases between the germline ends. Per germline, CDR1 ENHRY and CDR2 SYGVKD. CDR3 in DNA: TGTGCCATCAGTGAAAGGGTGCGCGGACAGTTCTACGAGCAGTACTTC. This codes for CAISERVRGQFYEQYF.

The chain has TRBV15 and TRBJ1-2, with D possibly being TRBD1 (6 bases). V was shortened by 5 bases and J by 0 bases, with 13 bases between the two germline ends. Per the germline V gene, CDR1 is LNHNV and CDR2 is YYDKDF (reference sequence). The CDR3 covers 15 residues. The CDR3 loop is CATSSGTPANYGYTF. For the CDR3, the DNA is TGTGCCACCAGCTCGGGGACACCTGCTAACTATGGCTACACCTTC.

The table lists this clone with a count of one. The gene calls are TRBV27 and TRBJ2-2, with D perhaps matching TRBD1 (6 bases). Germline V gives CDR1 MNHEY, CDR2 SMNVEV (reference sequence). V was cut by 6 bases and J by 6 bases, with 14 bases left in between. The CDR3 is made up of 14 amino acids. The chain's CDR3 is CASRQTGISGELFF. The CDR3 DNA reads TGTGCCAGCAGACAAACAGGGATTTCCGGGGAGCTGTTTTTT.